The 9 T cell receptor beta chains below were found in one sample sequenced in a study of technical replicates of blood from several donors. Libraries were prepared by immunoSEQ multiplex PCR; TCRdb keeps only in-frame clonotypes and omits some of them. The data contain roughly 70,000 clones, 93% of them seen just once; the ten biggest clones take up 0.2% to 0.3%. Sequencing was done on a sample of T cells isolated from PBMCs. The receptors were gathered from a human donor in good health.

This chain links TRBV7-2 with TRBJ2-1, with D possibly being TRBD2 (6 bases). The ends were cut back, 3 bases at V and 0 bases at J, with 9 bases in the middle. The CDR3 contains 15 residues. Germline V CDR1 and CDR2: SGHTA, FQGNSA. The DNA of the CDR3 is TGTGCCAGCAGCTTTAGCGGAAGCTCCTACAATGAGCAGTTCTTC. As protein: CASSFSGSSYNEQFF.

A single count supports this clone. This chain links TRBV7-9 with TRBJ2-3; D is undetermined. Germline values: CDR1 SEHNR, CDR2 FQNEAQ (reference sequence). Trimming shortened V by 5 bases and J by 6 bases, and 12 bases separated the two germline ends. The CDR3 consists of 13 residues. The CDR3 DNA sequence: TGTGCCAGCAGCCCAGTAGCCAGTGATACGCAGTATTTT. It yields the protein CASSPVASDTQYF.

This sequence joins TRBV27 and TRBJ2-1, with 8 bases lining up with TRBD1. The ends lost 6 bases at V and 1 base at J; junction bases unmatched: 2. This CDR3 has 14 amino acids. CDR1 and CDR2 (germline): MNHEY, SMNVEV (reference sequence). The CDR3: CASRRQGSYNEQFF. For the CDR3, the DNA is TGTGCCAGCAGGCGACAGGGGTCCTACAATGAGCAGTTCTTC.

CDR3 in amino acids: CASSLSGGSRDQETQYF. The CDR3 nucleotides read TGTGCCAGCAGTCTTAGCGGGGGGAGCAGGGACCAAGAGACCCAGTACTTC. The rearrangement uses TRBV7-9 and TRBJ2-5; 10 nucleotides match TRBD2. V was clipped by 6 bases and J by 0 bases; unmatched bases: 10. This CDR3 comprises 17 residues. Looked up from germline, CDR1 is SEHNR and CDR2 is FQNEAQ (reference sequence).

The chain carries TRBV15 and TRBJ1-2, with TRBD1 identical over 7 bases. V lost 0 bases, J lost 6 bases, and 13 bases stayed unmatched. CDR1 and CDR2 from the germline V gene are LNHNV and YYDKDF (reference sequence). The CDR3 has 17 amino acids. The CDR3 nucleotides are TGTGCCACCAGCAGAGATCCGAATGGGGACAGATCCCATGGCTACACCTTC. This codes for CATSRDPNGDRSHGYTF.

V is TRBV5-1 and J is TRBJ1-2; 8 nucleotides match TRBD1. This CDR3 spans 13 amino acids. Germline V gene data show CDR1 as SGHRS and CDR2 as YFSETQ. With 4 bases clipped from V and 8 bases from J, the junction kept 7 bases outside the gene matches. This CDR3 reads CASSTTGERGYTF. CDR3 DNA: TGCGCCAGCAGCACGACAGGGGAACGAGGCTACACCTTC.

This chain connects TRBV6-1 to TRBJ2-7; TRBD1 aligns across 10 bases. The junction had 2 bases not matched to a gene; V was cut back by 6 bases and J by 0 bases. The germline V gene has CDR1 MNHNS and CDR2 SASEGT. This CDR3 comprises 14 residues. CDR3 bases: TGTGCCAGCAGGGGGACAGGGGACTCCTACGAGCAGTACTTC. Protein product: CASRGTGDSYEQYF.

The CDR3 DNA reads TGTGCCAGTAGTATAGACCGGGACTACCACAATGAGCAGTTCTTC. Translation gives CASSIDRDYHNEQFF. The rearrangement joins TRBV19 to TRBJ2-1; 7 bases are a match to TRBD2. The CDR3 is made up of 15 amino acids. V was pared by 0 bases and J by 5 bases, with 4 bases of the junction left unmatched. Germline V lookup: CDR1 LNHDA, CDR2 SQIVND (reference sequence).

The J gene is TRBJ2-5, the V gene TRBV2; 10 bases align to TRBD2. Germline V gene lookup returns CDR1 SNHLY and CDR2 FYNNEI. This CDR3 spans 16 amino acids. After removal of 7 bases from V and 1 base from J, the junction contained 9 bases not matched to a gene. The CDR3 bases are TGTGCCAGCACTTTCCAAGCTAGCGGGGGCCAAGAGACCCAGTACTTC. Protein: CASTFQASGGQETQYF.